This T cell receptor beta chain originates from a study of OX40 agonist ivuxolimab in advanced cancers. About the research overall: The patients received ivuxolimab by intravenous route every 2 weeks at 0.01 to 10 mg/kg. Patients with hepatocellular carcinoma, melanoma, renal cell or head and neck cancer made up the dose-escalation patients.

Sequenced by immunoSEQ multiplex PCR; TCRdb stores in-frame clones only, minus some. The sample consists of 6,000 to 9,000 clones, over 60% of them appearing once. This receptor was taken from an adult with an advanced solid tumor such as melanoma, head and neck, liver or kidney cancer. The source was CD4+ or CD8+ T cells sorted from blood, collected in a trial of the OX40 agonist ivuxolimab.

Here the CDR3 reads CASSQEEWGDEQFF. The CDR3, as DNA: TGCGCCAGCAGCCAAGAAGAATGGGGGGATGAGCAGTTCTTC. The gene calls are TRBV4-1 and TRBJ2-1; tentative D call: TRBD2 (6 bases). V was trimmed by 0 bases and J by 8 bases, leaving 11 bases between them. This CDR3 has 14 residues. The germline gives CDR1 MGHRA, CDR2 YSYEKL.